These 14 T cell receptor beta chains were sequenced from one sample in a study of blood T cell repertoires in COVID-19. Here immunoSEQ multiplex PCR was the method, and the copy in TCRdb shows in-frame clones only, minus some. Of around 160,000 clones listed, 80% are singletons. The sample was peripheral blood. The receptors shown here come from a man between 60 and 70 years old with active or convalescent COVID-19.

This chain joins TRBV5-4 and TRBJ2-4; 10 bases fit TRBD2. In germline, CDR1 is SGHNT, CDR2 YYREEE (reference sequence). The J segment lost 1 base and the V segment lost 3 bases, leaving 1 base of the junction unmatched. The CDR3 is 15 residues long. The CDR3, as DNA: TGTGCCAGCAGCTCTAGCGGGAGTGCCAAAAACATTCAGTACTTC. This encodes CASSSSGSAKNIQYF. Full variable domain (rest looked up from reference TRBV5-4 and TRBJ2-4): ETGVTQSPTHLIKTRGQQVTLRCSSQSGHNTVSWYQQALGQGPQFIFQYYREEENGRGNFPPRFSGLQFPNYSSELNVNALELDDSALYLCASSSSGSAKNIQYFGAGTRLSVL.

The rearrangement uses TRBV7-3 and TRBJ2-3, with 11 bases identical to TRBD2. V was clipped by 1 base and J by 5 bases; unmatched bases: 5. The germline gives CDR1 SGHTA, CDR2 FQGTGA. The CDR3 contains 16 residues. The CDR3 coding sequence is TGTGCCAGCAGCTTAAAAACTAGCGGGAGTTTAGATACGCAGTATTTT. Amino acids: CASSLKTSGSLDTQYF.

The chain carries TRBV7-6 and TRBJ2-1, with 10 bases lining up with TRBD2. Germline V gene lookup returns CDR1 SGHVS and CDR2 FNYEAQ. This CDR3 is built from 17 residues. J lost 5 bases, V lost 2 bases, and 9 bases had no gene match. The CDR3 nucleotides are TGTGCCAGCAGCTTATATTGGCCTAGCGGGAGTAACAATGAGCAGTTCTTC. Protein product: CASSLYWPSGSNNEQFF.

This chain links TRBV5-1 with TRBJ2-3; a possible D gene is TRBD2 (6 bases). The CDR3 sequence is 17 residues long. Germline V gives CDR1 SGHRS, CDR2 YFSETQ. Trimming removed 4 bases from V and 4 bases from J, with 22 bases in between. This CDR3 is CASSNGDGGSGADTQYF. DNA of the CDR3: TGCGCCAGCAGCAACGGGGATGGGGGGTCCGGCGCAGATACGCAGTATTTT.

The V and J genes are TRBV9 and TRBJ1-2; D gene unclear. The CDR3 length is 18 residues. V was cut by 2 bases and J by 0 bases, with 20 bases left in between. From germline, CDR1 is SGDLS and CDR2 YYNGEE. CDR3 protein: CASSVVPTLGDSNYGYTF. CDR3 DNA sequence: TGTGCCAGCAGCGTGGTCCCGACCCTCGGGGATTCTAACTATGGCTACACCTTC.

The CDR3 sequence is CASSLEGATYEQYF. The CDR3 DNA reads TGTGCCAGCAGCCTGGAGGGGGCTACCTACGAGCAGTACTTC. This sequence joins TRBV2 and TRBJ2-7, with a weak D call TRBD1 (7 bases). Germline V lookup: CDR1 SNHLY, CDR2 FYNNEI. V gave up 6 bases and J gave up 2 bases, with 14 bases separating them. This CDR3 is 14 amino acids long.

In its sample, this clone was seen a few times. This chain uses TRBV10-1 with TRBJ1-2; 9 bases agree with TRBD1. CDR1 and CDR2 from the germline V gene are WNHNN and SYGVQD (reference sequence). The CDR3 spans 18 residues. V shed 6 bases and J 3 bases; nucleotides not matched to a gene: 17. CDR3 in DNA: TGCGCCAGCAGGGGTTCGGACAGGGGCCGCTCGGGGCACTATGGCTACACCTTC. The encoded protein is CASRGSDRGRSGHYGYTF.

The count of this clone is one. The chain uses TRBV14 and TRBJ1-2, with a tentative D call TRBD1 (5 bases). Looked up from germline, CDR1 is SGHDN and CDR2 is FVKESK. Trimming left V 4 bases short and J 4 bases short, with 10 bases between. This CDR3 region has 13 residues. Here the CDR3 DNA reads TGTGCCAGCAGCCCTTCGGACACCTATGGCTACACCTTC. This encodes CASSPSDTYGYTF. Combining the CDR3 with reference TRBV14 and TRBJ1-2 gives the whole variable domain EAGVTQFPSHSVIEKGQTVTLRCDPISGHDNLYWYRRVMGKEIKFLLHFVKESKQDESGMPNNRFLAERTGGTYSTLKVQPAELEDSGVYFCASSPSDTYGYTFGSGTRLTVV.

This chain joins TRBV27 and TRBJ1-2; D uncertain. Germline CDR1 is MNHEY and CDR2 is SMNVEV (reference sequence). This CDR3 is 14 amino acids long. The V and J ends lost 5 bases and 7 bases respectively, with 17 bases between them. This CDR3 is CASSPFVLGSGYTF. The CDR3 DNA reads TGTGCCAGCAGTCCTTTCGTCCTAGGCTCTGGCTACACCTTC.

The chain joins TRBV24-1 to TRBJ2-3, with 7 bases identical to TRBD2. CDR1 KGHDR and CDR2 SFDVKD come from the germline V gene. J was trimmed by 2 bases and V by 3 bases; bases with no gene match: 7. This CDR3 is 16 amino acids long. This CDR3 reads CATSDPKAGNTDTQYF. The CDR3 DNA is TGTGCCACCAGTGATCCAAAAGCGGGAAACACAGATACGCAGTATTTT.

The chain has TRBV6-5 and TRBJ1-1; a possible D gene is TRBD1 (5 bases). This CDR3 is 16 amino acids long. Germline V gene data show CDR1 as MNHEY and CDR2 as SVGAGI. Trimming left V 2 bases short and J 4 bases short, with 17 bases between. CDR3 sequence reads: CASSYPKGGGGTEAFF. CDR3 DNA: TGTGCCAGCAGTTACCCCAAGGGCGGGGGTGGCACTGAAGCTTTCTTT.

The chain carries TRBV18 and TRBJ1-4; D might be TRBD1 (5 bases). The CDR3 has 15 amino acids. Trimming removed 1 base from V and 2 bases from J, with 8 bases in between. CDR1 and CDR2 from the germline V gene are KGHSH and LQKENI. CDR3 coding DNA: TGTGCCAGCTCACCACAGCAGGGCACTAATGAAAAACTGTTTTTT. Translating it yields CASSPQQGTNEKLFF.

The chain joins TRBV11-3 to TRBJ2-3, with 8 bases aligning to TRBD1. The CDR3 length is 16 residues. Unmatched junction bases numbered 5, after V lost 3 bases and J lost 0 bases. Germline V lookup: CDR1 SGHNT, CDR2 YENEEA. CDR3 protein: CASSFQGQGSTDTQYF. In DNA, the CDR3 is TGTGCCAGCAGCTTCCAAGGACAGGGTAGCACAGATACGCAGTATTTT.

The rearrangement uses TRBV7-6 and TRBJ1-3; D is undetermined. Trimming stripped 1 base from V and 3 bases from J, with 7 bases between. The germline gives CDR1 SGHVS, CDR2 FNYEAQ. This CDR3 spans 14 amino acids. CDR3 nucleotides: TGTGCCAGCAGCTTAGGAGGGTATGGAAACACCATATATTTT. Protein: CASSLGGYGNTIYF. The whole variable domain, remainder taken from reference TRBV7-6 and TRBJ1-3, is GAGVSQSPRYKVTKRGQDVALRCDPISGHVSLYWYRQALGQGPEFLTYFNYEAQQDKSGLPNDRFSAERPEGSISTLTIQRTEQRDSAMYRCASSLGGYGNTIYFGEGSWLTVV.